Following are 30 T cell receptor beta chains from one sample sequenced in a study of blood T cell repertoires in COVID-19. Only in-frame clones appear in the TCRdb table, and some are missing; sequencing was by immunoSEQ multiplex PCR. The repertoire holds some 230,000 clones, with 80% to 90% as singletons. Sequenced input: peripheral blood. Source of these receptors: a man aged 25-45 years who had recovered from COVID-19.

This sequence joins TRBV27 and TRBJ1-5; possibly TRBD1 for D (5 bases). Germline V CDR1 and CDR2: MNHEY, SMNVEV (reference sequence). CDR3 length: 14 amino acids. Trimming took off 3 bases at V and 1 base at J, with 7 bases between the two ends. The CDR3 sequence is CASSFRASNQPQHF. The DNA for the CDR3 is TGTGCCAGCAGTTTCAGGGCGAGCAATCAGCCCCAGCATTTT.

This chain links TRBV10-2 with TRBJ1-1, with 9 bases identical to TRBD1. V lost 10 bases to trimming and J lost 1 base; unmatched junction nucleotides: 7. The CDR3 consists of 14 residues. CDR1 is WSHSY and CDR2 is SAAADI in the germline V gene. This CDR3 is CATSPGQGNTEAFF. CDR3 coding DNA: TGCGCCACCAGCCCGGGACAGGGGAACACTGAAGCTTTCTTT.

The J gene is TRBJ1-4, the V gene TRBV10-1; unclear D gene. V gave up 2 bases and J gave up 8 bases, with 9 bases separating them. Germline values: CDR1 WNHNN, CDR2 SYGVQD (reference sequence). The CDR3 is 13 residues long. The CDR3, as DNA: TGCGCCAGCAGTGAGAATAGAATAGAAAAACTGTTTTTT. Translated, it gives CASSENRIEKLFF.

The genes are TRBV7-9 and TRBJ2-5, with a tentative D call TRBD2 (7 bases). The CDR3 totals 14 residues. The germline gives CDR1 SEHNR, CDR2 FQNEAQ (reference sequence). Trimming shortened V by 5 bases and J by 2 bases, and 12 bases separated the two germline ends. As DNA, the CDR3 is TGTGCCAGCAGCCACGGGGGGCCTCAAGAGACCCAGTACTTC. Amino acids: CASSHGGPQETQYF.

The chain joins TRBV7-9 to TRBJ1-4, with unresolved D. The V end was cut by 7 bases, the J end by 11 bases, with 11 bases between. CDR3 length: 11 residues. The germline V gene encodes CDR1 SEHNR and CDR2 FQNEAQ (reference sequence). CDR3 sequence: CASIVEGKLFF. The CDR3 region has the DNA TGTGCCAGCATAGTGGAGGGCAAACTGTTTTTT.

This chain joins TRBV9 and TRBJ2-3; D gene unclear. The CDR3 is made up of 12 amino acids. Germline values: CDR1 SGDLS, CDR2 YYNGEE. Deletions cut 4 bases from V and 5 bases from J, with 8 bases between. CDR3 in amino acids: CASSSSGDTQYF. CDR3 nucleotide sequence: TGTGCCAGCAGCTCTTCGGGAGATACGCAGTATTTT.

This clone was seen only once. The rearrangement links TRBV11-2 to TRBJ2-1, with a possible D match to TRBD2 (6 bases). Germline CDR1 reads SGHAT; CDR2 reads FQNNGV. Trimming removed 0 bases at V and 3 bases at J, with 9 bases between. The CDR3 sequence is 15 residues long. The CDR3 bases are TGTGCCAGCAGCTTAGATCGCGGGGACTACAATGAGCAGTTCTTC. Its protein is CASSLDRGDYNEQFF.

The genes are TRBV5-1 and TRBJ1-1; D might be TRBD1 (6 bases). Per germline, CDR1 SGHRS and CDR2 YFSETQ. V dropped 0 bases and J dropped 3 bases, with 12 bases sitting between them. CDR3 length equals 15 residues. The CDR3 DNA is TGCGCCAGCAGCTTGGTTCCAGGGGAAGACACTGAAGCTTTCTTT. Protein: CASSLVPGEDTEAFF.

V gene TRBV6-6 combines with J gene TRBJ1-5, with D perhaps TRBD1 (5 bases). The CDR3 sequence is 17 residues long. The V gene's germline CDR1 is MNHNY and CDR2 SVGAGI (reference sequence). Between the trimmed V and J ends, which lost 5 bases and 3 bases, there was a span of 20 bases. CDR3: CASSPLDTGPDNQPQHF. For the CDR3, the DNA is TGTGCCAGCAGTCCCTTGGACACCGGCCCGGACAATCAGCCCCAGCATTTT.

The gene calls are TRBV6-5 and TRBJ1-3; 9 bases agree with TRBD1. The CDR3 consists of 16 residues. CDR1 MNHEY and CDR2 SVGAGI come from the germline V gene. J gave up 4 bases and V 3 bases, and 7 bases lay outside the gene matches. The DNA for the CDR3 is TGTGCCAGCAGTTATAGGCCGACAGGGGGGGGAAACACCATATATTTT. It yields the protein CASSYRPTGGGNTIYF.

The rearrangement links TRBV2 to TRBJ1-5; D call uncertain. CDR3 length: 16 amino acids. Per the germline V gene, CDR1 is SNHLY and CDR2 is FYNNEI. V was cut by 0 bases and J by 5 bases, with 14 bases left in between. The CDR3 bases are TGTGCCAGCAGTGAAGCGCTGAAACGGGTCCATCAGCCCCAGCATTTT. It codes for CASSEALKRVHQPQHF.

V is TRBV2 and J is TRBJ2-5; 7 bases are a match to TRBD1. Germline loops: CDR1 SNHLY, CDR2 FYNNEI. The CDR3 sequence is 15 residues long. The ends lost 4 bases at V and 2 bases at J; junction bases unmatched: 7. The CDR3 DNA is TGTGCCAGCAGTGTAACCGGACAGGCTCAAGAGACCCAGTACTTC. Translation: CASSVTGQAQETQYF.

This chain uses TRBV5-1 with TRBJ2-3; 7 nucleotides match TRBD1. J lost 2 bases, V lost 0 bases, and 9 bases had no gene match. The CDR3 spans 17 residues. Germline V gives CDR1 SGHRS, CDR2 YFSETQ. As DNA, the CDR3 is TGCGCCAGCAGCTTGGGAGGGGGACAGATCTCCACAGATACGCAGTATTTT. Protein: CASSLGGGQISTDTQYF.

J is TRBJ2-5 and V is TRBV27; D not resolved. The CDR3 has 16 residues. Per germline, CDR1 MNHEY and CDR2 SMNVEV (reference sequence). V lost 5 bases, J lost 3 bases, and 19 bases lay in between. The CDR3 DNA is TGTGCCAGCAGTACGGGTCCAGTCCCAAATGAAGAGACCCAGTACTTC. Translating gives CASSTGPVPNEETQYF.

This clone was counted only a few times. This rearrangement joins TRBV11-3 to TRBJ2-1, with 8 bases matching TRBD1. Germline V gene data show CDR1 as SGHNT and CDR2 as YENEEA. This CDR3 has 18 amino acids. Trimming took 3 bases from V and 6 from J; bases not matched to a gene: 16. The CDR3 DNA is TGTGCCAGCAGCTTGCGGGGATCCGGGACAGGAAGGGGCAATGAGCAGTTCTTC. It encodes CASSLRGSGTGRGNEQFF.

The gene calls are TRBV11-3 and TRBJ1-2; D is possibly TRBD1 (5 bases). Trimming removed 0 bases from V and 8 bases from J, with 31 bases in between. This CDR3 has 20 amino acids. CDR1 and CDR2 from the germline V gene are SGHNT and YENEEA. CDR3 in amino acids: CASSLEIGHCRTLRKGGYTF. The CDR3 DNA reads TGTGCCAGCAGCTTAGAGATCGGGCATTGCCGCACCTTAAGGAAGGGGGGCTACACCTTC.

The gene calls are TRBV12-3 or TRBV12-4 and TRBJ2-7; tentative D call: TRBD2 (5 bases). V shed 0 bases and J shed 5 bases, with 8 bases lying between them. This CDR3 has 13 residues. CDR3 protein: CASSLARGNEQYF. The CDR3 bases are TGTGCCAGCAGTTTAGCTCGGGGTAACGAGCAGTACTTC.

The chain joins TRBV5-1 to TRBJ2-2; D is possibly TRBD2 (5 bases). CDR1 is SGHRS, CDR2 YFSETQ, per germline. V was cut by 4 bases and J by 4 bases, with 23 bases left in between. CDR3 length: 18 residues. The CDR3 DNA follows: TGCGCCAGCAGCCCCCCCAGAGCGGTCACTACCGGCACCGGGGAGCTGTTTTTT. Translating gives CASSPPRAVTTGTGELFF.

V and J are TRBV13 and TRBJ2-3; 12 bases are a match to TRBD2. With 5 bases clipped from V and 6 bases from J, the junction kept 12 bases outside the gene matches. Germline CDR1 is PRHDT and CDR2 is FYEKMQ (reference sequence). The CDR3 is 17 residues long. This CDR3 is CASSLRTSGVHTDTQYF. CDR3 bases: TGTGCCAGCAGCCTCCGGACTAGCGGGGTTCACACCGATACGCAGTATTTT.

The gene calls are TRBV27 and TRBJ2-3, with TRBD2 matching over 11 bases. V dropped 10 bases and J dropped 4; count of bases not matched to a gene: 7. CDR3 size: 14 residues. Germline CDR1 reads MNHEY; CDR2 reads SMNVEV (reference sequence). In DNA, the CDR3 is TGTGCCACCTCGCCACTAGCGGGGGCAGATACGCAGTATTTT. It codes for CATSPLAGADTQYF.

This rearrangement joins TRBV5-8 to TRBJ1-6; D not certain. Germline loops: CDR1 SGHTS, CDR2 YDEGEE. V was pared by 4 bases and J by 13 bases, with 24 bases between. This CDR3 spans 16 amino acids. The chain's CDR3 is CASSPSSGPRVSPLHF. CDR3 sequence (DNA): TGTGCCAGCAGCCCCTCCTCCGGTCCCCGAGTTTCGCCCCTCCACTTT.

The chain employs TRBV19 and TRBJ2-1; D might be TRBD1 (6 bases). CDR3 size: 15 residues. The germline V and J ends were trimmed by 3 bases and 0 bases, with 9 bases remaining between them. CDR1 and CDR2 (germline): LNHDA, SQIVND (reference sequence). The DNA of the CDR3 is TGTGCCAGTAGTATGACAGGAAGCTCCTACAATGAGCAGTTCTTC. Translating gives CASSMTGSSYNEQFF.

The chain joins TRBV12-3 or TRBV12-4 to TRBJ2-7; possible D gene TRBD1, 6 bases. The CDR3 has 13 amino acids. Trimming shortened V by 1 base and J by 13 bases, and 17 bases separated the two germline ends. The CDR3 reads CASSLGGQPTSYF. DNA for the CDR3: TGTGCCAGCAGTTTAGGCGGACAGCCAACGTCCTACTTC.

This clone has just a few counts. The CDR3 DNA reads as TGTGCCAGCAGCTTAGTAGAGTCTAGCAATCAGCCCCAGCATTTT. It yields the protein CASSLVESSNQPQHF. The chain is built from TRBV7-9 and TRBJ1-5; D call uncertain. The CDR3 spans 15 residues. Germline V gives CDR1 SEHNR, CDR2 FQNEAQ (reference sequence). The V end lost 1 base, the J end lost 0 bases, and 7 bases lay between the germline ends.

The V gene is TRBV6-1, the J gene TRBJ2-3; tentatively, D is TRBD2 (7 bases). Germline V gene sequence: CDR1 MNHNS, CDR2 SASEGT. V lost 3 bases to trimming and J lost 3 bases, with 16 bases between them. The CDR3 is made up of 16 amino acids. CDR3 protein: CASSDLRGGATDTQYF. CDR3 bases: TGTGCCAGCAGTGACCTTAGGGGGGGGGCAACAGATACGCAGTATTTT.

The count of this clone is one. The chain has TRBV6-5 and TRBJ2-7; D unclear. V was pared by 7 bases and J by 0 bases, with 4 bases between. Looked up from germline, CDR1 is MNHEY and CDR2 is SVGAGI. The CDR3 covers 11 residues. Written as DNA, the CDR3 is TGTGCCAGCACCTCCTCCTACGAGCAGTACTTC. Translating it yields CASTSSYEQYF.

V is TRBV6-5 and J is TRBJ2-7; possibly TRBD1 for D (6 bases). Trimming pared 6 bases from V and 2 bases from J, leaving 8 bases between. In germline, CDR1 is MNHEY, CDR2 SVGAGI. The CDR3 has 12 residues. The CDR3 nucleotides are TGTGCCAGCAGGGGGACAACCTACGAGCAGTACTTC. This encodes CASRGTTYEQYF.

The genes are TRBV12-3 or TRBV12-4 and TRBJ2-3; TRBD2 matches 9 bases. The V segment lost 6 bases and the J segment 12 bases; nucleotides outside the gene matches: 7. CDR3 size: 12 residues. CDR3 region: CASRLPGLAQYF. CDR3 nucleotides: TGTGCCAGCAGATTACCGGGACTAGCACAGTATTTT.

This rearrangement joins TRBV7-2 to TRBJ2-5, with 8 nucleotides matching TRBD2. V shed 2 bases, J shed 5 bases, and the junction held 7 bases outside the gene matches. CDR3 size: 15 residues. Germline values: CDR1 SGHTA, CDR2 FQGNSA. CDR3 residues: CASSLNGGGRETQYF. The CDR3 coding sequence is TGTGCCAGCAGCTTAAACGGGGGGGGTAGGGAGACCCAGTACTTC.

The rearrangement links TRBV19 to TRBJ2-3; tentative D call: TRBD1 (6 bases). Germline lookup yields CDR1 LNHDA and CDR2 SQIVND (reference sequence). The V end lost 3 bases, the J end lost 2 bases, and 15 bases lay between the germline ends. The CDR3 totals 16 residues. In DNA form, the CDR3 reads TGTGCCAGTAGTATCGTCGGCAGGGGCTTCACAGATACGCAGTATTTT. Its translation: CASSIVGRGFTDTQYF.